These 19 T cell receptor beta chains originate from one sample sequenced in a study of CD8+ T cells in alopecia areata. Following RNA extraction, reverse transcription yielded cDNA that acted as the sequencing template. Assay: immunoSEQ multiplex PCR; the TCRdb copy retains only in-frame clones and omits some. The repertoire consists of fewer than 200,000 clones, with 50% to 75% occurring once and the leading ten covering about 14%. Material: CD4+ T cells sorted from blood, obtained at week 0. These receptors were collected from a human donor with alopecia areata.

The V and J genes are TRBV27 and TRBJ2-3; D may be TRBD1 or TRBD2 (6 bases each). The germline V gene has CDR1 MNHEY and CDR2 SMNVEV (reference sequence). This CDR3 comprises 15 residues. Trimming left V 4 bases short and J 0 bases short, with 11 bases between. The chain's CDR3 is CASSWGAGSTDTQYF. For the CDR3, the DNA is TGTGCCAGCAGTTGGGGGGCAGGGAGCACAGATACGCAGTATTTT.

The J gene is TRBJ2-7, the V gene TRBV18; no reliable D call. V dropped 4 bases and J dropped 2 bases, with 9 bases sitting between them. Germline V gene data show CDR1 as KGHSH and CDR2 as LQKENI. This CDR3 region has 13 residues. CDR3 amino acids: CASSLPQPYEQYF. The CDR3 bases are TGTGCCAGCTCACTCCCACAGCCCTACGAGCAGTACTTC.

The chain links TRBV29-1 to TRBJ1-2, with D maybe TRBD1 (6 bases). Trimming left V 0 bases short and J 4 bases short, with 15 bases between. Germline V gene data show CDR1 as SQVTM and CDR2 as ANQGSEA. The CDR3 loop spans 15 amino acids. The CDR3 region has the DNA TGCAGCGTTGAAGAATCGTCGGGGGGCATCTATGGCTACACCTTC. Amino acids: CSVEESSGGIYGYTF.

This clone was seen a handful of times. V usage is TRBV10-3 and J usage is TRBJ2-7; D may be TRBD1 or TRBD2 (5 bases each). The germline gives CDR1 ENHRY, CDR2 SYGVKD. The CDR3 consists of 11 residues. Trimming left V 2 bases short and J 10 bases short, with 9 bases between. The CDR3 protein is CAISEGTYQYF. The CDR3 DNA is TGTGCCATCAGTGAGGGGACCTACCAGTACTTC.

J is TRBJ2-4 and V is TRBV2, with D perhaps assigned TRBD1 or TRBD2 (5 bases each). The CDR3 sequence is 14 residues long. V dropped 7 bases and J dropped 0 bases, with 10 bases sitting between them. Germline CDR1 SNHLY, CDR2 FYNNEI. CDR3 DNA: TGTGCCAGCATTGGGGGAGTAGCCAAAAACATTCAGTACTTC. It yields the protein CASIGGVAKNIQYF.

V usage is TRBV30 and J usage is TRBJ1-1; D remains ambiguous. From germline, CDR1 is GTSNPN and CDR2 SVGIG (reference sequence). CDR3 length: 18 amino acids. The ends were cut back, 4 bases at V and 0 bases at J, with 24 bases in the middle. This CDR3 is CAWIPKGSSNPMNTEAFF. CDR3 coding DNA: TGTGCCTGGATTCCTAAAGGCTCGTCGAATCCTATGAACACTGAAGCTTTCTTT.

This chain joins TRBV25-1 and TRBJ1-2, with D possibly TRBD1 on 6 matching bases. This CDR3 spans 15 amino acids. V was clipped by 1 base and J by 6 bases, with 15 bases between them. Per the germline V gene, CDR1 is MGHDK and CDR2 is SYGVNS. CDR3 residues: CASSELIVGGDGYTF. CDR3 DNA sequence: TGTGCCAGCAGTGAATTAATCGTAGGGGGTGATGGCTACACCTTC.

The chain has TRBV7-9 and TRBJ2-7, with 8 bases lining up with TRBD1. The CDR3 covers 14 residues. From germline, CDR1 is SEHNR and CDR2 FQNEAQ (reference sequence). V was pared by 5 bases and J by 2 bases, with 5 bases of the junction left unmatched. The CDR3: CASSPGQGPYEQYF. CDR3 in DNA: TGTGCCAGCAGCCCCGGACAGGGACCCTACGAGCAGTACTTC.

The V and J genes are TRBV2 and TRBJ2-5, with D uncertain. The germline CDR1 and CDR2 sequences are SNHLY and FYNNEI. The CDR3 runs to 11 residues. Trimming removed 4 bases at V and 5 bases at J, with 5 bases between. CDR3 loop: CASSVFETQYF. The DNA for the CDR3 is TGTGCCAGCAGTGTTTTTGAGACCCAGTACTTC.

The rearrangement uses TRBV5-6 and TRBJ2-5; 8 bases line up with TRBD2. This CDR3 region has 15 residues. Per germline, CDR1 SGHDT and CDR2 YYEEEE. J lost 7 bases, V lost 4 bases, and 12 bases had no gene match. The CDR3 loop reads CASSDVAGPHGTQYF. CDR3 coding DNA: TGTGCCAGCAGCGACGTAGCGGGGCCCCATGGGACCCAGTACTTC.

V is TRBV6-1 and J is TRBJ2-1, with a tentative D call TRBD2 (6 bases). Trimming stripped 4 bases from V and 2 bases from J, with 12 bases between. The CDR3 is made up of 15 amino acids. Per the germline V gene, CDR1 is MNHNS and CDR2 is SASEGT. As DNA, the CDR3 is TGTGCCAGCAGTGTTAGGCGGGACCCCTACAATGAGCAGTTCTTC. Protein sequence: CASSVRRDPYNEQFF.

On this clone: The same CDR3 can be traced to other DNA sequences in this sample. The J gene is TRBJ2-5, the V gene TRBV7-2; D is ambiguous. Trimming removed 1 base at V and 5 bases at J, with 5 bases between. This CDR3 contains 12 residues. Looked up from germline, CDR1 is SGHTA and CDR2 is FQGNSA. The CDR3 bases are TGTGCCAGCAGCTTAGGGCGGGAGACCCAGTACTTC. Protein sequence: CASSLGRETQYF.

The V call is TRBV7-6, the J call TRBJ2-7, with 8 nucleotides matching TRBD1. The germline gives CDR1 SGHVS, CDR2 FNYEAQ. The CDR3 extends over 15 amino acids. J lost 4 bases, V lost 0 bases, and 5 bases had no gene match. The CDR3 DNA sequence: TGTGCCAGCAGCTTAGCCAACAGGGGGTGGTACGAGCAGTACTTC. Amino acid sequence: CASSLANRGWYEQYF. The whole variable domain, filled in from reference TRBV7-6 and TRBJ2-7, reads GAGVSQSPRYKVTKRGQDVALRCDPISGHVSLYWYRQALGQGPEFLTYFNYEAQQDKSGLPNDRFSAERPEGSISTLTIQRTEQRDSAMYRCASSLANRGWYEQYFGPGTRLTVT.

The chain carries TRBV23-1 and TRBJ2-1; D unresolved. TRBV23-1 is treated as an ORF (open reading frame) with a function not yet certain. This CDR3 is 13 amino acids long. The V end lost 4 bases, the J end lost 10 bases, and 14 bases lay between the germline ends. The CDR3, as DNA: TGCGCCAGCAGTCTCCTGCCCCGCTGGGAGCAGTTCTTC. Its translation is CASSLLPRWEQFF.

J is TRBJ1-4 and V is TRBV10-1; no firm D call. The CDR3 sequence is 14 residues long. CDR1 and CDR2 from the germline V gene are WNHNN and SYGVQD (reference sequence). Trimming shortened V by 7 bases and J by 7 bases, and 16 bases separated the two germline ends. The DNA of the CDR3 is TGCGCCAGCACCCAGACACCTCCGGGTGAAAAACTGTTTTTT. This codes for CASTQTPPGEKLFF.

The rearrangement joins TRBV20-1 to TRBJ2-5; no reliable D call. Trimming took 5 bases from V and 5 from J, leaving 9 bases between them. CDR1 DFQATT and CDR2 SNEGSKA come from the germline V gene (reference sequence). The CDR3 length is 11 residues. CDR3 coding DNA: TGCAGTGCTCATCAGGTTGAGACCCAGTACTTC. This encodes CSAHQVETQYF.

CDR3 amino acids: CASSSGTDNSPLHF. CDR3 sequence (DNA): TGTGCCAGCAGTAGTGGGACAGATAATTCACCCCTCCACTTT. The V gene is TRBV25-1, the J gene TRBJ1-6; TRBD1 agrees at 7 bases. Germline-derived CDR1 and CDR2 are MGHDK and SYGVNS. Trimming cost V 5 bases and J 5 bases; bases outside gene matches: 3. The CDR3 covers 14 residues.

This clone was picked up a small number of times. DNA of the CDR3: TGTGCCAGCAACAACCCAGGATACAATGAGCAGTTCTTC. Translated: CASNNPGYNEQFF. The rearrangement joins TRBV6-5 to TRBJ2-1; D call uncertain. In germline, CDR1 is MNHEY, CDR2 SVGAGI. This CDR3 has 13 residues. With 7 bases removed from V and 4 bases from J, the gap between germline ends came to 11 bases.

The chain uses TRBV7-9 and TRBJ1-1; D possibly corresponds to TRBD1 (5 bases). In germline, CDR1 is SEHNR, CDR2 FQNEAQ (reference sequence). The V and J ends lost 0 bases and 1 base respectively, with 9 bases between them. The CDR3 covers 15 residues. The CDR3 sequence: CASSLARVGNTEAFF. The DNA of the CDR3 is TGTGCCAGCAGCTTAGCCAGGGTGGGGAACACTGAAGCTTTCTTT.